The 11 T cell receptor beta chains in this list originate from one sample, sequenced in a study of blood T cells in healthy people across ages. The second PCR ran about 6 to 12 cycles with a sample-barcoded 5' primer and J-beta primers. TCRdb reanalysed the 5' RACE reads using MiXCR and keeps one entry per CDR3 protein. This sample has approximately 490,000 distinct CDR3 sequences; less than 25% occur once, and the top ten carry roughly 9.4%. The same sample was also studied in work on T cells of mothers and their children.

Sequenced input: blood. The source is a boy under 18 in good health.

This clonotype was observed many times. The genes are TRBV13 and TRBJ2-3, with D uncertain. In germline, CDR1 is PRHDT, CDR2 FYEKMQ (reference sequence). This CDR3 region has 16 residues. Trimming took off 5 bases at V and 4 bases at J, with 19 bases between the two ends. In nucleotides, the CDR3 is TGTGCCAGCAGCCCCGCGCCGGAACTCCTATCAGATACGCAGTATTTT. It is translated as CASSPAPELLSDTQYF.

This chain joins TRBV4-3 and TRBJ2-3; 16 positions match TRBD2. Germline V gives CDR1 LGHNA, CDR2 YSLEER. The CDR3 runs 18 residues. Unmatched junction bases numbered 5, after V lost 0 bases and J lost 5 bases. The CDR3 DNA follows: TGCGCCAGCAGCCAAGAGGGACTAGCGGGAGGGCCTGAAGATACGCAGTATTTT. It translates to CASSQEGLAGGPEDTQYF.

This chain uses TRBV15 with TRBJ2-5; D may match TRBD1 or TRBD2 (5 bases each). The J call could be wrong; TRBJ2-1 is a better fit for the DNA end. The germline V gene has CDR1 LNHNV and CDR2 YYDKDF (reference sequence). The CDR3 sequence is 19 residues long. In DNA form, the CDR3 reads TGTGCCACCAGCAGAGATGGTAGAACGAGGGCAGGGATTTACAATGAGCAGTTCTTC. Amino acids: CATSRDGRTRAGIYNEQFF.

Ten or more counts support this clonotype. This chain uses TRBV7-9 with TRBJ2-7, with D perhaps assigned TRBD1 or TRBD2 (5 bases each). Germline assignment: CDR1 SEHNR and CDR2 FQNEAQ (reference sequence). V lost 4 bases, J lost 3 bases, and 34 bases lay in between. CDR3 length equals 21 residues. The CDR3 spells CASSSLRREGSGSGKFYEQYF. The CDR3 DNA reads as TGTGCCAGCAGCTCCTTGCGACGAGAGGGGTCGGGTTCAGGGAAGTTCTACGAGCAGTACTTC.

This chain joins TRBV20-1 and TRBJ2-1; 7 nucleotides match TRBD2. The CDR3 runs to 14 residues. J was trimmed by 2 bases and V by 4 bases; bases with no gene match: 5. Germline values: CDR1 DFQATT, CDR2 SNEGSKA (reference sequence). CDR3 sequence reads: CSANQGGTYNEQFF. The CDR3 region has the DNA TGCAGTGCTAACCAGGGAGGGACCTACAATGAGCAGTTCTTC.

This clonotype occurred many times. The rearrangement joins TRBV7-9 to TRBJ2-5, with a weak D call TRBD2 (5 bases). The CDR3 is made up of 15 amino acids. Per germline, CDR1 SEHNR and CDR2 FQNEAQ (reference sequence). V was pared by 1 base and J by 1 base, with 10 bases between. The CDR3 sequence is CASSLDPGVQETQYF. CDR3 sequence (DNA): TGTGCCAGCAGCTTAGATCCCGGGGTCCAAGAGACCCAGTACTTC.

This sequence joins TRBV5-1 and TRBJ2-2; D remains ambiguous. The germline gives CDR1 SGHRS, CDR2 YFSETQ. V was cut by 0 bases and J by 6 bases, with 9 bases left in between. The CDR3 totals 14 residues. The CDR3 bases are TGCGCCAGCAGCTTGGATGGCCTACCCGGGGAGCTGTTTTTT. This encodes CASSLDGLPGELFF.

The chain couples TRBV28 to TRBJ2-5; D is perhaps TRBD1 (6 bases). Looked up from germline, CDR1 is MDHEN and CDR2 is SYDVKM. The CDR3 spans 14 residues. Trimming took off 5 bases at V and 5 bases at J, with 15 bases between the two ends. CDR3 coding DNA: TGTGCCAGCAGTGTCAACAGGGATACCGAGACCCAGTACTTC. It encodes CASSVNRDTETQYF.

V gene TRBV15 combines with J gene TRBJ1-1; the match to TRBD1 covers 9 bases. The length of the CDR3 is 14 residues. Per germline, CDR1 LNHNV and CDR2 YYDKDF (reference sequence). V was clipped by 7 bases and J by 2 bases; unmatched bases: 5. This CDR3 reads CATIQTGGNTEAFF. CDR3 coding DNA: TGTGCCACCATCCAGACAGGGGGTAACACTGAAGCTTTCTTT.

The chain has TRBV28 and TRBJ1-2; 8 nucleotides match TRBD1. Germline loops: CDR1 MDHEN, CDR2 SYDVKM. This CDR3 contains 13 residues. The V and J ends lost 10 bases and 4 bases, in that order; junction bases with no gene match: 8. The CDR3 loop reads CATLQGGFYGYTF. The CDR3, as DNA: TGTGCCACCTTACAGGGGGGGTTCTATGGCTACACCTTC.

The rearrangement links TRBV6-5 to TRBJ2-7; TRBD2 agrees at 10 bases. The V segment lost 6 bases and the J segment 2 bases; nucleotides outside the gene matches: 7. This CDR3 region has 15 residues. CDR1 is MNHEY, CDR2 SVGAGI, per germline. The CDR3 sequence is CASRRTSGEPYEQYF. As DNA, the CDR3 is TGTGCCAGCAGGAGAACTAGCGGGGAACCCTACGAGCAGTACTTC.